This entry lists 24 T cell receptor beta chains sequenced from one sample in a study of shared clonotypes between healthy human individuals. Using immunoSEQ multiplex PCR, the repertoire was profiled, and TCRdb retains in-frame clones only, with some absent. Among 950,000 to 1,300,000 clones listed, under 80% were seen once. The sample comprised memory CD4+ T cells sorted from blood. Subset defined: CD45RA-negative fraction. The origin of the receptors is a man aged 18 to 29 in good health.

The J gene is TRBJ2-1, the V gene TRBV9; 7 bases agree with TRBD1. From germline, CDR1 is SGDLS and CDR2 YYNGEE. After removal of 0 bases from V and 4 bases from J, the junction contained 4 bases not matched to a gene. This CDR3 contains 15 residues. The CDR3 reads CASSVAQGIYNEQFF. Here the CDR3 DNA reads TGTGCCAGCAGCGTAGCACAGGGGATATACAATGAGCAGTTCTTC.

The CDR3 DNA reads as TGTGCCAGCAGGGACCGGACAGGAACTACCCTCCACTTT. Its protein product is CASRDRTGTTLHF. The chain recombines TRBV28 with TRBJ1-6; 7 nucleotides match TRBD1. V shed 6 bases and J 14 bases; nucleotides not matched to a gene: 10. The germline V gene has CDR1 MDHEN and CDR2 SYDVKM. The CDR3 has 13 amino acids. The full variable domain, its missing parts supplied by reference TRBV28 and TRBJ1-6, is DVKVTQSSRYLVKRTGEKVFLECVQDMDHENMFWYRQDPGLGLRLIYFSYDVKMKEKGDIPEGYSVSREKKERFSLILESASTNQTSMYLCASRDRTGTTLHFGNGTRLTVT.

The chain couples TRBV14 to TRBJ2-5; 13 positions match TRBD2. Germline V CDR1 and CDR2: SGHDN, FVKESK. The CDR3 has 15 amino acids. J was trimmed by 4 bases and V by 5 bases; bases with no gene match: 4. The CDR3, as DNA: TGTGCCAGCAGCAGGAGGACTAGCGGGAGAGAGACCCAGTACTTC. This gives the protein CASSRRTSGRETQYF.

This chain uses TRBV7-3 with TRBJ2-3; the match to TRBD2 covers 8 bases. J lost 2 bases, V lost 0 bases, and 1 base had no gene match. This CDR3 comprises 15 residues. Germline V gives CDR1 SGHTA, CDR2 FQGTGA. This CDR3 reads CASSLTSGATDTQYF. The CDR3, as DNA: TGTGCCAGCAGCTTAACTAGCGGGGCCACAGATACGCAGTATTTT.

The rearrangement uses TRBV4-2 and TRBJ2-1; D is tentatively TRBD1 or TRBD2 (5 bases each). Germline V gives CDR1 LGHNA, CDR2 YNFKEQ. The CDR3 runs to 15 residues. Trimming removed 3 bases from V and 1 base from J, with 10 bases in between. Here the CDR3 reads CASSQGRRSYNEQFF. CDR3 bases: TGTGCCAGCAGCCAGGGACGGCGGTCCTACAATGAGCAGTTCTTC.

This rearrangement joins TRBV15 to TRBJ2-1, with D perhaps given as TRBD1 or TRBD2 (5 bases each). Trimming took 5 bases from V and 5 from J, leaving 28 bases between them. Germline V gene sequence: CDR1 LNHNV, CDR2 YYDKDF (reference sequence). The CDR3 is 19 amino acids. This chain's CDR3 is CATSGDSGRRVNRNNEQFF. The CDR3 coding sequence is TGTGCCACCAGCGGGGATTCGGGACGACGGGTTAATCGGAACAATGAGCAGTTCTTC.

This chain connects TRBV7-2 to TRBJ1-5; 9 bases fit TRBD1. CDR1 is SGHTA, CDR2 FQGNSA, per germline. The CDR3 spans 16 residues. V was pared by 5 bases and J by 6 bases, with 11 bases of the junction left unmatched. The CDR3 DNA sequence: TGTGCCAGCAGCAATCAGAGACAGGGGGGAGGTCAGCCCCAGCATTTT. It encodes CASSNQRQGGGQPQHF.

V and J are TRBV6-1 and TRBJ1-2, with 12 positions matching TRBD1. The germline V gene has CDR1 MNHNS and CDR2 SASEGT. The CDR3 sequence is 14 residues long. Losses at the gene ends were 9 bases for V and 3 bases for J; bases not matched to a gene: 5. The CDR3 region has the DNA TGTGCCAGTCCGGGACAGGGGGCTTACTATGGCTACACCTTC. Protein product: CASPGQGAYYGYTF.

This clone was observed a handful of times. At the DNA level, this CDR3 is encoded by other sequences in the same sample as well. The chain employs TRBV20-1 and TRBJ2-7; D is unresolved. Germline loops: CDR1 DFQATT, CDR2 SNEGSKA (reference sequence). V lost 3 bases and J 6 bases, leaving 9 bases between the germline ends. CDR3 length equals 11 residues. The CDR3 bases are TGCAGTGCTAGCCTTGGCTCCGAGCAGTACTTC. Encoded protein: CSASLGSEQYF.

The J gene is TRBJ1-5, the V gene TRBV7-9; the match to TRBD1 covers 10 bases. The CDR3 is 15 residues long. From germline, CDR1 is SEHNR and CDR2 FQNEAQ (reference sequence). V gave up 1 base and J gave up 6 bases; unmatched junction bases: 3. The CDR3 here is CASSLDGTGVQPQHF. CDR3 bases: TGTGCCAGCAGCTTAGACGGGACAGGGGTTCAGCCCCAGCATTTT.

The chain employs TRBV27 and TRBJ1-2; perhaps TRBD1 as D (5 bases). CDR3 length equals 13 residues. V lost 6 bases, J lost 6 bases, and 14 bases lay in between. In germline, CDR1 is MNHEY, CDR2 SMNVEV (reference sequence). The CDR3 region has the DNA TGTGCCAGCAGCCCATTCTCAGGGAATGGCTACACCTTC. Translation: CASSPFSGNGYTF.

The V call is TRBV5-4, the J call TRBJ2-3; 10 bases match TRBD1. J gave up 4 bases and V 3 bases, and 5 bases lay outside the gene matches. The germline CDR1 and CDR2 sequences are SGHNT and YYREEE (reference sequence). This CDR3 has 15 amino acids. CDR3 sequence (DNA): TGTGCCAGCAGCTCGGGACAGGGGCCGCCAGATACGCAGTATTTT. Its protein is CASSSGQGPPDTQYF.

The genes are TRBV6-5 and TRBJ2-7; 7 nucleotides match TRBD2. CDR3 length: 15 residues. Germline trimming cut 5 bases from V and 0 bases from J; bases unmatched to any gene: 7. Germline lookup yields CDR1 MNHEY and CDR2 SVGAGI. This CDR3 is CASSTPRGSSYEQYF. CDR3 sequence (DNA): TGTGCCAGCAGTACTCCGCGGGGGAGCTCCTACGAGCAGTACTTC.

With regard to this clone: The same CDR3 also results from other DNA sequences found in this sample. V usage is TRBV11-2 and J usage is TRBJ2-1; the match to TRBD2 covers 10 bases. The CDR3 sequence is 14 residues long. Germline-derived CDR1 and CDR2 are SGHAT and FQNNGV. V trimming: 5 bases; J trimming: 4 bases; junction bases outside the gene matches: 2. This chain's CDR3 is CASSPGLAYNEQFF. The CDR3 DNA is TGTGCCAGCAGCCCGGGACTAGCGTACAATGAGCAGTTCTTC.

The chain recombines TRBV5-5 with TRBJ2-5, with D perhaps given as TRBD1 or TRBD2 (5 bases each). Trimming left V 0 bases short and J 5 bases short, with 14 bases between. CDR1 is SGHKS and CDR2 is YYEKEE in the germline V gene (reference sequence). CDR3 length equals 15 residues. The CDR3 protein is CASSLAGTPWETQYF. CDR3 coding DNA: TGTGCCAGCAGCTTGGCCGGGACGCCCTGGGAGACCCAGTACTTC.

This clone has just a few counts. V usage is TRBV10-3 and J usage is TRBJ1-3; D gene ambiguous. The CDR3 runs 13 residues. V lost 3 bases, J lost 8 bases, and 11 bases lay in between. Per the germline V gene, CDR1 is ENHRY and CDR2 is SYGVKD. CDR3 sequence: CAISESGLDTIYF. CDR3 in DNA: TGTGCCATCAGTGAATCAGGTCTAGACACCATATATTTT.

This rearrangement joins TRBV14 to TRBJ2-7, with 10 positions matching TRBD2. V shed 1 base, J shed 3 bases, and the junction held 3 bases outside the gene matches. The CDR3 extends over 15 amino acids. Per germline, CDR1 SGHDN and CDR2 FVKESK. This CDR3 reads CASSQGSSGSYEQYF. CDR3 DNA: TGTGCCAGCAGCCAAGGATCTAGCGGGAGCTACGAGCAGTACTTC.

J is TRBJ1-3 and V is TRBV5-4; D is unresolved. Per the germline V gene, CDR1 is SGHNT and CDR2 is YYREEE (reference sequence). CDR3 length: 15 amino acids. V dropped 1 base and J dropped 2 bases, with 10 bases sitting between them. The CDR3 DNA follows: TGTGCCAGCAGCTTGTCCACTTCGACTGGAAACACCATATATTTT. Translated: CASSLSTSTGNTIYF.

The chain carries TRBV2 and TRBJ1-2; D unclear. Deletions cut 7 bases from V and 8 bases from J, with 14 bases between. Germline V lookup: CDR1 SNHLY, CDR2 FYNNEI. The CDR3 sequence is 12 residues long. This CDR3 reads CASTRTPPGYTF. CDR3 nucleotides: TGTGCCAGCACGAGGACGCCCCCCGGCTACACCTTC.

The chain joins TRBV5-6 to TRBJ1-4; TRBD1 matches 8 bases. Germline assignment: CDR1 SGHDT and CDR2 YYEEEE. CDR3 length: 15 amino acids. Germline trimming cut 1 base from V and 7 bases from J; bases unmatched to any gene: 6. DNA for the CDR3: TGTGCCAGCAGCTTGATTTCAGGGGGCGGTGAAAAACTGTTTTTT. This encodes CASSLISGGGEKLFF.

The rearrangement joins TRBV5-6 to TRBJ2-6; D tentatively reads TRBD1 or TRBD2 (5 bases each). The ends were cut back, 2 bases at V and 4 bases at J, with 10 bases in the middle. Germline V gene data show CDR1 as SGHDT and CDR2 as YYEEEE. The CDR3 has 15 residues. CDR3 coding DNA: TGTGCCAGCAGCTTACGAGGGGCCGGGGCCAACGTCCTGACTTTC. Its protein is CASSLRGAGANVLTF.

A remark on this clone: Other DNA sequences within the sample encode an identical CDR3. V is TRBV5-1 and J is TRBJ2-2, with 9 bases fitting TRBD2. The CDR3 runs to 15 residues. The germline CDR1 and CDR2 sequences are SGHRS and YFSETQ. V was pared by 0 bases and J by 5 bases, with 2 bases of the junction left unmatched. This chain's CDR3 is CASSLVTSGTGELFF. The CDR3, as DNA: TGCGCCAGCAGCTTGGTCACTAGCGGGACCGGGGAGCTGTTTTTT.

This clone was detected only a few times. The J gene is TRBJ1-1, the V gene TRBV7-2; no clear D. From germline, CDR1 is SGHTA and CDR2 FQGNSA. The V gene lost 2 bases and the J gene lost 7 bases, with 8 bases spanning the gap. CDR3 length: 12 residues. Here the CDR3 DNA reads TGTGCCAGCAGCTTATACGTCGGTGAAGCTTTCTTT. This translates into CASSLYVGEAFF.

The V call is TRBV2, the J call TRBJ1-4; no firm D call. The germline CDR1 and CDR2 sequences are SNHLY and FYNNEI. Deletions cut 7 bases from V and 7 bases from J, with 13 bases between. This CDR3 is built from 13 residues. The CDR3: CASTAFGPEKLFF. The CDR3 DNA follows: TGTGCCAGCACCGCGTTCGGCCCTGAAAAACTGTTTTTT.